This T cell receptor beta chain was recovered during a study of T cells in Graves' hyperthyroidism and ophthalmopathy. Broader study findings: A model of 13 V-J pairs discriminated ophthalmopathy from stable hyperthyroidism.

V shed 1 base and J 6 bases; nucleotides not matched to a gene: 15. The V gene's germline CDR1 is SGHRS and CDR2 YFSETQ. The CDR3 has 17 residues. This clonotype was seen a few times. Its matching antigen is unknown. Amplification targeted TCR beta CDR3 regions from RNA transcripts. Primed by the HTBI set, a first-round RT-PCR was run on the TCR CDR3. TCRdb ran MiXCR on the multiplex PCR reads and lists one entry per CDR3 protein. The table records over 150,000 distinct CDR3 sequences, about 18% of them present only once. The chain couples TRBV5-1 to TRBJ1-2, with 7 bases fitting TRBD1. The source is a woman aged 50 to 60 with Graves' hyperthyroidism. The material sequenced was blood. DNA of the CDR3: TGCGCCAGCAGCTTGACAGGGGAAGTTTTCGGCTATGATGGCTACACCTTC. Amino acid sequence: CASSLTGEVFGYDGYTF.